This T cell receptor beta chain was captured in a study of T cells in Graves' hyperthyroidism and ophthalmopathy. There are many counts of this clonotype. The antigen remains unidentified. The TCR beta CDR3 regions underwent amplification using RNA transcripts as the source. The TCR CDR3 first-round RT-PCR relied on the HTBI primer set. TCRdb redid the calling of the multiplex PCR reads with MiXCR, one entry per CDR3 protein. The table has roughly 500,000 distinct CDR3 sequences, approximately 48% seen once. Study-level results: Clonotypes that were expanded in thyroid above 0.001 mostly appeared in blood too.

Exclusion criteria comprised uncontrolled infection, other autoimmune disease, pregnancy or lactation. This CDR3 contains 14 residues. CDR1 and CDR2 from the germline V gene are LGHNA and YNFKEQ. Trimming removed 0 bases at V and 1 base at J, with 6 bases between. The receptor was derived from an adult woman with Graves' disease, either hyperthyroidism or ophthalmopathy (not recorded which). Sequenced input: peripheral blood or thyroid tissue (not recorded which). This chain joins TRBV4-2 and TRBJ2-5, with D uncertain. The CDR3 DNA follows: TGTGCCAGCAGCCAAGATCCAGGCCAAGAGACCCAGTACTTC. Amino acid sequence: CASSQDPGQETQYF.